Presented here are 25 T cell receptor beta chains from one specimen sequenced in a study of T-cell memory formation after mild COVID-19. TCRdb used MiXCR to reprocess the 5' RACE reads, holding one entry per CDR3 protein. The table has 250,000 to 300,000 distinct CDR3 sequences, about a sixth seen once; the top ten hold roughly 25%. The specimen sequenced was PBMCs or a T cell subset sorted from them (not recorded which). All receptors derive from a man in his late teens or twenties who had mild COVID-19 (a few samples of this study predate the infection). Cell type and time point are not known.

In DNA, the CDR3 is TGTGCCAGCAGTGAAAGTCTAGCGGGGAGCACAGATACGCAGTATTTT. This gives the protein CASSESLAGSTDTQYF. V gene TRBV2 combines with J gene TRBJ2-3, with TRBD2 matching over 9 bases. The CDR3 has 16 amino acids. Germline assignment: CDR1 SNHLY and CDR2 FYNNEI. With V trimmed by 2 bases and J by 0 bases, 3 bases remained unmatched.

Of note for this clonotype: A much larger clonotype is one base distant, so this may be a read error. The chain is built from TRBV12-3 or TRBV12-4 and TRBJ2-1; TRBD2 agrees at 9 bases. This CDR3 has 15 amino acids. Here the CDR3 reads CSSSLAAGGHNEQFF. Written as DNA, the CDR3 is TGTTCCAGCAGTTTAGCAGCGGGGGGTCACAATGAGCAGTTCTTC.

The V and J genes are TRBV9 and TRBJ1-2; D not certain. The CDR3 contains 15 residues. V was shortened by 3 bases and J by 3 bases, with 15 bases between the two germline ends. The germline CDR1 and CDR2 sequences are SGDLS and YYNGEE. The CDR3 is CASSGHTPSDYGYTF. DNA for the CDR3: TGTGCCAGCAGCGGGCATACACCTTCTGACTATGGCTACACCTTC.

This clonotype was seen at least ten times. This rearrangement joins TRBV20-1 to TRBJ2-3, with 9 bases fitting TRBD1. In germline, CDR1 is DFQATT, CDR2 SNEGSKA (reference sequence). J lost 1 base, V lost 6 bases, and 5 bases had no gene match. There are 14 residues in the CDR3. The CDR3 DNA reads TGCAGTGCAAACAGGGGGCTGGGCACAGATACGCAGTATTTT. Protein sequence: CSANRGLGTDTQYF.

The chain is built from TRBV2 and TRBJ2-2; 7 nucleotides agree with TRBD2. Trimming removed 0 bases from V and 2 bases from J; junction bases left unmatched: 12. The length of the CDR3 is 19 residues. Germline CDR1 is SNHLY and CDR2 is FYNNEI. The chain's CDR3 is CASSEAGLRGGGNTGELFF. The CDR3 DNA reads TGTGCCAGCAGTGAAGCTGGCCTTCGGGGCGGGGGAAACACCGGGGAGCTGTTTTTT.

For the CDR3, the DNA is TGTGCCAGCAGTTACTCGAATCGGGAACCCCTCCACTTT. Protein: CASSYSNREPLHF. The rearrangement links TRBV6-6 to TRBJ1-6; D not certain. The germline CDR1 and CDR2 sequences are MNHNY and SVGAGI (reference sequence). This CDR3 comprises 13 residues. V lost 0 bases and J 12 bases, leaving 9 bases between the germline ends.

The J gene is TRBJ1-2, the V gene TRBV5-1; D remains unclear. The CDR3 is 14 amino acids. The germline V gene encodes CDR1 SGHRS and CDR2 YFSETQ. Trimming removed 1 base from V and 0 bases from J, with 7 bases in between. DNA for the CDR3: TGCGCCAGCAGCTTGTTGGCAGCTAACTATGGCTACACCTTC. As protein: CASSLLAANYGYTF.

This rearrangement joins TRBV12-3 or TRBV12-4 to TRBJ2-3; no firm D call. This CDR3 has 13 residues. The ends were cut back, 5 bases at V and 4 bases at J, with 10 bases in the middle. As DNA, the CDR3 is TGTGCCAGCAGTGATTCGTTGGCAGATACGCAGTATTTT. Translated, it gives CASSDSLADTQYF.

A few counts support this clonotype. This chain joins TRBV7-9 and TRBJ1-2; D is unresolved. This CDR3 region has 15 residues. Trimming shortened V by 2 bases and J by 1 base, and 11 bases separated the two germline ends. CDR1 is SEHNR, CDR2 FQNEAQ, per germline (reference sequence). CDR3 bases: TGTGCCAGCAGCTTACCTGTGGTGCGTAACTATGGCTACACCTTC. Its translation is CASSLPVVRNYGYTF. Full variable domain (remainder filled in from reference TRBV7-9 and TRBJ1-2): DTGVSQNPRHKITKRGQNVTFRCDPISEHNRLYWYRQTLGQGPEFLTYFQNEAQLEKSRLLSDRFSAERPKGSFSTLEIQRTEQGDSAMYLCASSLPVVRNYGYTFGSGTRLTVV.

This clonotype was seen a few times. The CDR3 loop is CSAGLAGGGYEQYV. The DNA of the CDR3 is TGCAGTGCGGGGCTAGCGGGGGGGGGATACGAGCAGTACGTC. V gene TRBV20-1 combines with J gene TRBJ2-7; 12 bases line up with TRBD2. The CDR3 runs 14 residues. CDR1 DFQATT and CDR2 SNEGSKA come from the germline V gene (reference sequence). The trim removed 6 bases at V and 4 bases at J, leaving 7 bases unmatched.

The J gene is TRBJ1-1, the V gene TRBV7-2; D is unclear. Trimming stripped 3 bases from V and 3 bases from J, with 8 bases between. Germline loops: CDR1 SGHTA, CDR2 FQGNSA. This CDR3 comprises 13 residues. Here the CDR3 reads CASSFREYTEAFF. The CDR3 nucleotides read TGTGCCAGCAGCTTCCGTGAGTACACTGAAGCTTTCTTT.

This clonotype was seen a handful of times. The rearrangement links TRBV27 to TRBJ2-4, with TRBD2 as a possible D gene (5 bases). The V end lost 6 bases, the J end lost 3 bases, and 12 bases lay between the germline ends. The CDR3 has 14 amino acids. Germline V gene sequence: CDR1 MNHEY, CDR2 SMNVEV (reference sequence). The CDR3 DNA follows: TGTGCCAGCAGAGAGCCGGGAAACAAAAACATTCAGTACTTC. Translation: CASREPGNKNIQYF.

This clonotype was seen ten or more times. The chain is built from TRBV11-2 and TRBJ1-6, with D hard to call. Trimming left V 5 bases short and J 0 bases short, with 8 bases between. This CDR3 has 15 residues. Germline V gene lookup returns CDR1 SGHAT and CDR2 FQNNGV. This CDR3 is CASSLRSSYNSPLHF. CDR3 DNA: TGTGCCAGCAGCCTCCGGAGCTCCTATAATTCACCCCTCCACTTT. Complete variable domain (other parts from reference TRBV11-2 and TRBJ1-6): EAGVAQSPRYKIIEKRQSVAFWCNPISGHATLYWYQQILGQGPKLLIQFQNNGVVDDSQLPKDRFSAERLKGVDSTLKIQPAKLEDSAVYLCASSLRSSYNSPLHFGNGTRLTVT.

This clonotype occurred a few times. The V and J genes are TRBV7-2 and TRBJ2-1; no definite D call. The CDR3 consists of 13 residues. Germline V gene sequence: CDR1 SGHTA, CDR2 FQGNSA. Trimming took off 3 bases at V and 9 bases at J, with 12 bases between the two ends. CDR3 sequence reads: CASSLDGKSEQFF. In DNA form, the CDR3 reads TGTGCCAGCAGCTTGGACGGTAAAAGTGAGCAGTTCTTC.

This clonotype has more than one count but fewer than ten. The rearrangement joins TRBV7-3 to TRBJ2-4, with no clear D. CDR3 size: 12 residues. V lost 0 bases, J lost 13 bases, and 10 bases lay in between. Germline CDR1 SGHTA, CDR2 FQGTGA. CDR3 nucleotide sequence: TGTGCCAGCAGCTTAACGCAAGGCGTGCAGTACTTC. Translated: CASSLTQGVQYF. The whole variable domain, remainder taken from reference TRBV7-3 and TRBJ2-4, is GAGVSQTPSNKVTEKGKYVELRCDPISGHTALYWYRQSLGQGPEFLIYFQGTGAADDSGLPNDRFFAVRPEGSVSTLKIQRTERGDSAVYLCASSLTQGVQYFGAGTRLSVL.

This clonotype has only a few counts. The chain couples TRBV12-3 or TRBV12-4 to TRBJ2-1; a weak D match, TRBD2 (6 bases). V lost 7 bases and J lost 6, with 10 bases in between. This CDR3 is built from 12 residues. The CDR3, as DNA: TGTGCCAGCAACGGGGGAGGCAATGAGCAGTTCTTC. This translates into CASNGGGNEQFF.

This clonotype occurred a few times. V gene TRBV28 combines with J gene TRBJ1-1; no reliable D call. This CDR3 spans 12 amino acids. Trimming stripped 0 bases from V and 7 bases from J, with 6 bases between. Germline CDR1 reads MDHEN; CDR2 reads SYDVKM. DNA for the CDR3: TGTGCCAGCAGTTTATGGTCCAGTGAAGCTTTCTTT. This translates into CASSLWSSEAFF.

The chain combines TRBV5-1 with TRBJ1-2; 7 bases line up with TRBD1. The CDR3 totals 16 residues. From germline, CDR1 is SGHRS and CDR2 YFSETQ. V was pared by 4 bases and J by 3 bases, with 12 bases of the junction left unmatched. The CDR3 DNA sequence: TGCGCCAGCAGCCCCCGGGACAGACATGAGTACTATGGCTACACCTTC. It codes for CASSPRDRHEYYGYTF.

This clonotype showed up just a few times. The V gene is TRBV4-3, the J gene TRBJ1-4, with TRBD1 as a possible D gene (5 bases). Germline values: CDR1 LGHNA, CDR2 YSLEER. The CDR3 runs to 13 residues. V lost 2 bases to trimming and J lost 13 bases, with 14 bases between them. DNA of the CDR3: TGCGCCAGCAGCCAATCCAGGGAGAATGGACTGTTTTTT. It yields the protein CASSQSRENGLFF.

The chain links TRBV5-1 to TRBJ1-2; weak D call: TRBD1 (6 bases). The CDR3 runs 14 residues. Trimming removed 4 bases from V and 0 bases from J, with 10 bases in between. Germline CDR1 SGHRS, CDR2 YFSETQ. As DNA, the CDR3 is TGCGCCAGCAGCCAGGACAGATCTAACTATGGCTACACCTTC. Protein sequence: CASSQDRSNYGYTF.

This clonotype appeared many times. The V gene is TRBV7-2, the J gene TRBJ2-3; 15 bases match TRBD2. V trimming: 1 base; J trimming: 7 bases; junction bases outside the gene matches: 9. This CDR3 is 18 amino acids long. Per germline, CDR1 SGHTA and CDR2 FQGNSA. CDR3 DNA sequence: TGTGCCAGCAGCTTAGAAGGGACTAGCGGGAGGAACATTAATACGCAGTATTTT. Protein: CASSLEGTSGRNINTQYF. Based on the CDR3 plus reference TRBV7-2 and TRBJ2-3, the full variable domain is GAGVSQSPSNKVTEKGKDVELRCDPISGHTALYWYRQSLGQGLEFLIYFQGNSAPDKSGLPSDRFSAERTGGSVSTLTIQRTQQEDSAVYLCASSLEGTSGRNINTQYFGPGTRLTVL.

This clonotype was seen more than once but under ten times. The rearrangement links TRBV5-1 to TRBJ1-1; D is unclear. The ends were cut back, 3 bases at V and 13 bases at J, with 10 bases in the middle. Germline CDR1 is SGHRS and CDR2 is YFSETQ. The CDR3 is 10 residues long. CDR3 nucleotide sequence: TGCGCCAGCAGCTCCCTAACGGGTTTCTTT. It yields the protein CASSSLTGFF.

The table lists this clonotype with a few counts. This chain uses TRBV4-2 with TRBJ2-2, with D perhaps matching TRBD1 (6 bases). Germline assignment: CDR1 LGHNA and CDR2 YNFKEQ. The CDR3 runs to 18 residues. The germline V and J ends were trimmed by 1 base and 3 bases, with 18 bases remaining between them. This chain's CDR3 is CASSQALPRTDHTGELFF. The DNA of the CDR3 is TGTGCCAGCAGCCAAGCCCTCCCTAGGACAGATCACACCGGGGAGCTGTTTTTT.

This clonotype was observed a handful of times. The chain couples TRBV28 to TRBJ2-1, with D hard to call. Per germline, CDR1 MDHEN and CDR2 SYDVKM. Deletions cut 6 bases from V and 2 bases from J, with 8 bases between. The CDR3 loop spans 13 amino acids. The CDR3 coding sequence is TGTGCCAGCAGATCCAGAGCCTACAATGAGCAGTTCTTC. Residues: CASRSRAYNEQFF.

This clonotype was found a few times. V is TRBV27 and J is TRBJ1-1, with TRBD1 as a possible D gene (6 bases). Germline CDR1 reads MNHEY; CDR2 reads SMNVEV (reference sequence). CDR3 length equals 13 residues. Trimming took 3 bases from V and 5 from J, leaving 10 bases between them. This chain's CDR3 is CASSFTGKTEAFF. The CDR3 nucleotides are TGTGCCAGCAGTTTTACAGGGAAGACTGAAGCTTTCTTT.